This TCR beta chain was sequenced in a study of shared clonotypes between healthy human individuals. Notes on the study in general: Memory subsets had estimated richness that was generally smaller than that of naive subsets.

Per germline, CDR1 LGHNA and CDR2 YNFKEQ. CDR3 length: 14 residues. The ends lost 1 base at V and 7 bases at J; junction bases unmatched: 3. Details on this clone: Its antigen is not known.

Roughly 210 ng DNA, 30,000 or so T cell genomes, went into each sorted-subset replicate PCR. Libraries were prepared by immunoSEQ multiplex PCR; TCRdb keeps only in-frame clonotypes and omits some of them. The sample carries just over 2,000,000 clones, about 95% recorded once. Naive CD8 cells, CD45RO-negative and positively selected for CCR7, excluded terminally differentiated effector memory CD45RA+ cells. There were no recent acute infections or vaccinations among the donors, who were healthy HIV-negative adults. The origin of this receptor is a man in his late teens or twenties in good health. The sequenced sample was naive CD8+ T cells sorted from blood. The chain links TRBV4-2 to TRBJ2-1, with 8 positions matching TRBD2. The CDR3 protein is CASSQVSSGNEQFF. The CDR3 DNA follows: TGTGCCAGCAGCCAAGTTTCTAGCGGGAATGAGCAGTTCTTC.